The subject of this entry is one TCR beta chain. V shed 5 bases and J 2 bases; nucleotides not matched to a gene: 10. The CDR3 length is 18 residues. Looked up from germline, CDR1 is SGHTA and CDR2 is FQGNSA. The data originate from a study of blood T cells in healthy people across ages. Primers used in a second PCR of roughly 6 to 11 cycles were a sample-barcoded 5' primer and a J-beta primer mix. TCRdb reprocessed the 5' RACE reads via MiXCR and lists one record per CDR3 protein. This sample has hundreds of thousands of distinct CDR3 sequences, with around 40% found just once. This chain connects TRBV7-2 to TRBJ2-3; 13 bases are a match to TRBD2. The clonotype comes from a woman aged 55-69 years in good health. The material sequenced was blood. The CDR3, as DNA: TGTGCCAGCAGCCCCGGACTAGCGGGAGTTTGGGTCACAGATACGCAGTATTTT. The encoded protein is CASSPGLAGVWVTDTQYF.